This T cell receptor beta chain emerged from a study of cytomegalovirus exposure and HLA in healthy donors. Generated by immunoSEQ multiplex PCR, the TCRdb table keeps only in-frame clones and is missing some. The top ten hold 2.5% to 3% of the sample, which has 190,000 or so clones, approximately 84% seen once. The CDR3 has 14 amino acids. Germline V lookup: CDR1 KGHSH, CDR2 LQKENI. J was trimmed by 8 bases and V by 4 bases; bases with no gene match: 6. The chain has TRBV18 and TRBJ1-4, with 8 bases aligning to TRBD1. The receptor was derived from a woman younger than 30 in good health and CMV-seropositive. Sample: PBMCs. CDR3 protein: CASSRDRLDEKLFF. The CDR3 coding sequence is TGTGCCAGCTCACGGGACAGGCTCGACGAAAAACTGTTTTTT.